The 21 T cell receptor beta chains below all came from one sample that was sequenced in a study of chemoradiotherapy in HPV16-positive cancers (dated by TCRdb to between 2021 and 2024). Library prep was done by the immunoSEQ multiplex PCR assay. Not all clones reach the TCRdb copy of this immuneACCESS table, which keeps in-frame sequences only. Checked studies attribute under half of the gap to unresolved V genes and leave the rest unexplained. Recorded for this sample are about 340 clones; 75% to 90% of them occurred a single time. 6.9% of the sample comes from the top ten. The sample consisted of tumor tissue, taken from a patient who underwent chemoradiotherapy. The receptors originated from a human donor with HPV-associated anogenital cancer.

The J gene is TRBJ1-2, the V gene TRBV30; 7 bases align to TRBD1. The CDR3 contains 12 residues. Germline CDR1 GTSNPN, CDR2 SVGIG (reference sequence). The V and J ends lost 8 bases and 8 bases, in that order; junction bases with no gene match: 11. Here the CDR3 DNA reads TGTGCCGCGGACTACAGGGGCTTCGGCTACACCTTC. Translating it yields CAADYRGFGYTF.

The genes are TRBV18 and TRBJ1-1; TRBD1 matches at 9 bases. CDR3 length equals 13 residues. Trimming removed 3 bases from V and 4 bases from J; junction bases left unmatched: 0. CDR1 is KGHSH and CDR2 is LQKENI in the germline V gene. CDR3 nucleotide sequence: TGTGCCAGCTCACCGGACAGGGGCACTGAAGCTTTCTTT. This codes for CASSPDRGTEAFF.

The chain combines TRBV27 with TRBJ2-2; D possibly corresponds to TRBD1 (6 bases). Germline V gene data show CDR1 as MNHEY and CDR2 as SMNVEV (reference sequence). With 4 bases removed from V and 4 bases from J, the gap between germline ends came to 13 bases. The CDR3 is 15 residues long. For the CDR3, the DNA is TGTGCCAGCAGTTCCTTACAGGGATTCACCGGGGAGCTGTTTTTT. This sequence encodes CASSSLQGFTGELFF.

The chain joins TRBV9 to TRBJ1-2; 7 bases fit TRBD1. J lost 4 bases, V lost 0 bases, and 3 bases had no gene match. This CDR3 contains 14 residues. Germline CDR1 SGDLS, CDR2 YYNGEE. The CDR3 loop is CASSVGDRRYGYTF. The CDR3 bases are TGTGCCAGCAGCGTAGGGGACAGACGCTATGGCTACACCTTC.

This chain uses TRBV29-1 with TRBJ1-4; tentatively, D is TRBD1 (5 bases). The CDR3 spans 13 residues. Trimming removed 4 bases at V and 7 bases at J, with 13 bases between. Germline loops: CDR1 SQVTM, CDR2 ANQGSEA. The CDR3 DNA follows: TGCAGCGTTGCCACAGGAAAGGGTGAAAAACTGTTTTTT. Its protein product is CSVATGKGEKLFF.

The chain carries TRBV5-6 and TRBJ2-2; 12 nucleotides match TRBD1. V was pared by 2 bases and J by 5 bases, with 4 bases of the junction left unmatched. Germline assignment: CDR1 SGHDT and CDR2 YYEEEE. The CDR3 has 16 amino acids. Written as DNA, the CDR3 is TGTGCCAGCAGCTTCGGGACAGGGGGCGTTACCGGGGAGCTGTTTTTT. This gives the protein CASSFGTGGVTGELFF.

The table lists this clone with a count of one. The V gene is TRBV19, the J gene TRBJ1-1; 8 bases map to TRBD1. Germline CDR1 reads LNHDA; CDR2 reads SQIVND (reference sequence). The length of the CDR3 is 18 residues. V lost 0 bases to trimming and J lost 2 bases; unmatched junction nucleotides: 11. This CDR3 reads CASSIDHSGTGYNTEAFF. CDR3 DNA sequence: TGTGCCAGTAGTATAGATCACTCCGGGACAGGATACAACACTGAAGCTTTCTTT.

With respect to this clone: Other DNA sequences in the same sample also yield this CDR3. The V gene is TRBV7-2, the J gene TRBJ2-5; the D call may be TRBD1 or TRBD2 (6 bases each). The ends were cut back, 1 base at V and 5 bases at J, with 11 bases in the middle. The CDR3 runs 14 residues. The germline V gene encodes CDR1 SGHTA and CDR2 FQGNSA. CDR3 residues: CASSLGGAGETQYF. The CDR3 bases are TGTGCCAGCAGCTTAGGGGGGGCCGGGGAGACCCAGTACTTC.

This chain links TRBV9 with TRBJ2-4; D might be TRBD1 or TRBD2, each matching 5 bases. Per germline, CDR1 SGDLS and CDR2 YYNGEE. The ends were cut back, 0 bases at V and 8 bases at J, with 12 bases in the middle. The CDR3 extends over 14 amino acids. The CDR3 sequence is CASSVVTGADIQYF. As DNA, the CDR3 is TGTGCCAGCAGCGTAGTTACCGGGGCAGACATTCAGTACTTC.

This clone has a handful of counts. The chain uses TRBV6-6 and TRBJ2-6; D is perhaps TRBD1 (6 bases). Trimming removed 9 bases from V and 9 bases from J, with 21 bases in between. Germline V CDR1 and CDR2: MNHNY, SVGAGI (reference sequence). The CDR3 spans 15 residues. Written as DNA, the CDR3 is TGTGCCAGTGGGAAATGGGAAGGGGGTGACAACGTCCTGACTTTC. Protein product: CASGKWEGGDNVLTF.

This chain links TRBV7-6 with TRBJ2-3; D gene uncertain. Trimming shortened V by 5 bases and J by 1 base, and 13 bases separated the two germline ends. The CDR3 spans 15 residues. Germline V gene sequence: CDR1 SGHVS, CDR2 FNYEAQ. The CDR3 region is CASSPLERRTDTQYF. As DNA, the CDR3 is TGTGCCAGCAGCCCACTTGAACGGCGCACAGATACGCAGTATTTT.

V usage is TRBV13 and J usage is TRBJ2-1; no definite D call. The germline gives CDR1 PRHDT, CDR2 FYEKMQ (reference sequence). The CDR3 contains 15 residues. Trimming took off 0 bases at V and 8 bases at J, with 14 bases between the two ends. The CDR3 nucleotides read TGTGCCAGCAGCTTAGGTTCCGGGTCATGGGATGAGCAGTTCTTC. It translates to CASSLGSGSWDEQFF.

V and J are TRBV11-3 and TRBJ2-1, with a possible D match to TRBD2 (6 bases). Germline V gene sequence: CDR1 SGHNT, CDR2 YENEEA. The CDR3 is 15 amino acids. The V and J ends lost 1 base and 8 bases respectively, with 15 bases between them. This CDR3 is CASSLGGDSNHEQFF. As DNA, the CDR3 is TGTGCCAGCAGCTTAGGGGGGGATTCCAATCATGAGCAGTTCTTC.

V and J are TRBV18 and TRBJ1-1, with no clear D. V was shortened by 1 base and J by 5 bases, with 5 bases between the two germline ends. Germline lookup yields CDR1 KGHSH and CDR2 LQKENI. The CDR3 spans 12 residues. CDR3 DNA sequence: TGTGCCAGCTCACCACTGGAGACTGAAGCTTTCTTT. Its protein is CASSPLETEAFF.

The rearrangement links TRBV28 to TRBJ1-3; maybe TRBD1 (5 bases). Trimming pared 5 bases from V and 0 bases from J, leaving 11 bases between. The CDR3 length is 15 residues. Germline CDR1 and CDR2: MDHEN and SYDVKM. The CDR3 spells CASSLPRGSGNTIYF. CDR3 nucleotides: TGTGCCAGCAGTCTACCGAGGGGCTCTGGAAACACCATATATTTT.

This chain joins TRBV4-1 and TRBJ1-1; no clear D. CDR1 and CDR2 from the germline V gene are MGHRA and YSYEKL. The CDR3 runs to 13 residues. Trimming cost V 2 bases and J 4 bases, with 8 bases left between them. CDR3 nucleotides: TGCGCCAGCAGCCAAAGGGAGGTCACTGAAGCTTTCTTT. This sequence encodes CASSQREVTEAFF.

This rearrangement joins TRBV6-5 to TRBJ2-1, with D uncertain. The germline V gene has CDR1 MNHEY and CDR2 SVGAGI. V gave up 2 bases and J gave up 5 bases, with 13 bases separating them. This CDR3 spans 15 amino acids. The CDR3 loop reads CASSYRPARNNEQFF. DNA of the CDR3: TGTGCCAGCAGTTACAGGCCAGCCAGAAACAATGAGCAGTTCTTC.

The chain combines TRBV30 with TRBJ2-5, with 13 bases identical to TRBD2. The J call may be mistaken, given a closer DNA end match to TRBJ2-7. Per germline, CDR1 GTSNPN and CDR2 SVGIG (reference sequence). The CDR3 runs 15 residues. DNA of the CDR3: TGTGCCTGGAGTTCACTACTAGCGGGAGGGTACGAGCAGTACTTC. Protein sequence: CAWSSLLAGGYEQYF.

V and J are TRBV30 and TRBJ1-2, with 7 bases aligning to TRBD1. This CDR3 comprises 12 residues. Germline assignment: CDR1 GTSNPN and CDR2 SVGIG (reference sequence). CDR3 DNA sequence: TGTGCGTGGTCGACAGGGAACTATGGCTACACCTTC. Protein: CAWSTGNYGYTF.

The chain is built from TRBV5-1 and TRBJ1-2; 9 bases fit TRBD1. Trimming removed 3 bases from V and 7 bases from J; junction bases left unmatched: 7. This CDR3 has 14 residues. Germline V gene sequence: CDR1 SGHRS, CDR2 YFSETQ. The CDR3 here is CASSWGTGSSGYTF. CDR3 nucleotide sequence: TGCGCCAGCAGCTGGGGGACAGGGAGTTCTGGCTACACCTTC.

The chain recombines TRBV5-1 with TRBJ1-1; maybe TRBD1 (5 bases). The CDR3 length is 18 residues. The V gene's germline CDR1 is SGHRS and CDR2 YFSETQ. V was clipped by 4 bases and J by 1 base, with 23 bases between them. The CDR3 nucleotides are TGCGCCAGCAGCCACTTACCAGGGATAGATTGGGGGAACACTGAAGCTTTCTTT. Translating gives CASSHLPGIDWGNTEAFF. The full variable domain, with the rest looked up from reference TRBV5-1 and TRBJ1-1, is KAGVTQTPRYLIKTRGQQVTLSCSPISGHRSVSWYQQTPGQGLQFLFEYFSETQRNKGNFPGRFSGRQFSNSRSEMNVSTLELGDSALYLCASSHLPGIDWGNTEAFFGQGTRLTVV.